This T cell receptor beta chain was captured in a study of cytotoxic CD8 clonotypes in ibrutinib-treated CLL. Turning to the study itself: Mean values per sample were 260,000 or so productive templates and tens of thousands of productive rearrangements. Broader study findings: At the start, clonality exceeded age-matched healthy donors and followed circulating CD8+ T-cell counts.

Repertoires were generated with immunoSEQ multiplex PCR, while TCRdb's copy carries only in-frame clones and drops some. The repertoire includes under 300,000 clones, around three quarters of them detected once, and roughly 14% sits in the top ten. This clone was seen only a few times. The antigen is unknown. The CDR3 has 14 amino acids. Germline CDR1 reads SEHNR; CDR2 reads FQNEAQ (reference sequence). V dropped 2 bases and J dropped 7 bases, with 12 bases sitting between them. This chain links TRBV7-9 with TRBJ1-5; unclear D gene. This sample comprised PBMCs, obtained after 24 months of ibrutinib treatment. The TCR sequence derives from a human donor with chronic lymphocytic leukemia. CDR3 residues: CASSLRARGQPQHF. The CDR3, as DNA: TGTGCCAGCAGCTTAAGGGCCCGAGGGCAGCCCCAGCATTTT.